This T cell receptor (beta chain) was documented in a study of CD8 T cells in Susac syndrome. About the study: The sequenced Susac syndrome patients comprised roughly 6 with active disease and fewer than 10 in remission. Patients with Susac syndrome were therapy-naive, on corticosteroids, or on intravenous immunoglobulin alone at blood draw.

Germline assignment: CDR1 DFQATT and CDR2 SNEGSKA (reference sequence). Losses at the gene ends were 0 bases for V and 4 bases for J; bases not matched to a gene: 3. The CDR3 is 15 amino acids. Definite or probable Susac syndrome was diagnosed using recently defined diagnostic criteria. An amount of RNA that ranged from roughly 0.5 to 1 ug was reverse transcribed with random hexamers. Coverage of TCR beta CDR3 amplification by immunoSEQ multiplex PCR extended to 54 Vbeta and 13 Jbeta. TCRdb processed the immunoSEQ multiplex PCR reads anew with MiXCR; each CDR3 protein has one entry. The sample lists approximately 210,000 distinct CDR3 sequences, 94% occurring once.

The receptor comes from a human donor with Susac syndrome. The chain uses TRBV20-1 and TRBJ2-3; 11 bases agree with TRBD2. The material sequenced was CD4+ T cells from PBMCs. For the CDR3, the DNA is TGCAGTGCTAGAGATCTAGCGGGGGGCCCAGATACGCAGTATTTT. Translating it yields CSARDLAGGPDTQYF.